A selection of T cell receptor beta chains follows, all from one sample in a study of cytomegalovirus exposure and HLA in healthy donors. Assay used: immunoSEQ multiplex PCR; TCRdb lists only in-frame clones, some missing. This table has over 130,000 clones, about three quarters appearing once. The material sequenced was PBMCs. The receptors come from a man aged 35 to 55 in good health and CMV-seronegative. The conserved cysteine and the conserved F or W are not part of the CDR3 here. A D gene is named only where the DNA matches it firmly.

j_gene | d_gene | v_gene | CDR3aa
TRBJ2-1 | - | TRBV7-8 | ASSLSRGVHNEQF
TRBJ2-1 | - | TRBV5-1 | ASSPRASSYNEQF
TRBJ1-1 | TRBD1 | TRBV9 | ASSEGGGGARDEAF
TRBJ1-3 | - | TRBV28 | ASSLRGIGNTIY
TRBJ2-5 | TRBD2 | TRBV30 | AWSVGGAGETQY
TRBJ2-3 | TRBD2 | TRBV5-4 | ASSLSAGGVRADTQY
- | TRBD2 | TRBV7-3 | ASSLSGGSSYEQY
TRBJ2-3 | TRBD1 | TRBV5-4 | ASSKQGDTQY
TRBJ1-2 | TRBD1 | TRBV5-4 | ASSPARGPGYT
TRBJ2-1 | - | TRBV11-3 | ASSLGVEQF
TRBJ2-2 | - | TRBV15 | ATSSLTGELF
TRBJ2-3 | - | TRBV5-4 | AGGARTTDTQY
TRBJ1-2 | - | TRBV18 | ASSPTAGASIYGYT
TRBJ2-4 | TRBD1 | TRBV12-5 | ASGLGQGAENIQY
TRBJ2-3 | TRBD2 | TRBV30 | AYTSGGGTDTQY
TRBJ1-1 | TRBD1 | TRBV10-3 | AISATGAVLNTEAF
TRBJ2-3 | TRBD2 | TRBV11-2 | ASSSRLAGESDLPDTQY
TRBJ2-3 | TRBD2 | TRBV4-1 | ASSQVLAVGTDTQY
TRBJ2-3 | TRBD2 | TRBV6-4 | ASSDSSSGVRTDTQY
TRBJ1-1 | - | TRBV2 | ASLPTGDTEAF
TRBJ1-4 | - | TRBV6-6 | ATLAPESTNEKLF
TRBJ2-5 | - | TRBV5-1 | ASSLSVGTTGETQY
TRBJ2-5 | TRBD1 | TRBV6-1 | ASSGDSQETQY
TRBJ2-2 | - | TRBV7-9 | ASTPGVGATGELF
TRBJ2-5 | - | TRBV5-6 | ASSLFNPQETQY
TRBJ2-7 | - | TRBV4-1 | ASSQVASYEQY
TRBJ2-1 | TRBD2 | TRBV5-1 | ASSFGGGYNEQF
TRBJ2-1 | TRBD1 | TRBV27 | ASSWSGQLTSYNEQF
TRBJ2-3 | - | TRBV7-9 | ASSPSRDYSTDTQY
TRBJ2-2 | - | TRBV5-1 | ASSLELVFGELF
TRBJ2-1 | - | TRBV5-4 | ASRGPGLDEQF
TRBJ2-3 | TRBD2 | TRBV27 | ASSSGLAGMSTDTQY
TRBJ1-1 | - | TRBV2 | ASSLVLPMNTEAF
TRBJ2-5 | TRBD1 | TRBV5-4 | VSSPGTVQETQY
TRBJ2-1 | - | TRBV5-6 | ASSTTDSVSEQF
TRBJ1-6 | TRBD1 | TRBV30 | AWSPRDRDYNSPLH
TRBJ2-5 | - | TRBV5-1 | ATKLSLGQETQY
TRBJ2-6 | TRBD2 | TRBV19 | ASSIWEGSGANVLT
TRBJ1-4 | - | TRBV25-1 | ASSEPGVTNEKLF
TRBJ2-5 | TRBD2 | TRBV28 | ASSPSIAGEETQY
TRBJ2-7 | TRBD1 | TRBV4-1 | ASSSSGTGAYEQY
TRBJ2-7 | - | TRBV6-4 | ASGLTGASSYEQY
TRBJ1-1 | TRBD1 | TRBV11-2 | ASSLAATGAFSEAF